This T cell receptor (beta chain) is drawn from a study of blood T cells in healthy people across ages. Turning to the study itself: There was about one barcoded beta molecule captured by template switching per two T cells.

The CDR3 is 19 amino acids. The V and J ends lost 3 bases and 2 bases respectively, with 26 bases between them. The germline V gene has CDR1 SQVTM and CDR2 ANQGSEA. Concerning this clonotype itself: As yet, its antigen is unknown.

The authors ran a second PCR of about 6 to 11 cycles using a sample-barcoded 5' primer and a J-beta primer mix. MiXCR was run by TCRdb on the 5' RACE reads, yielding one entry per CDR3 protein. The sample includes just under 550,000 distinct CDR3 sequences, more than 20% of them seen just once. Study-wide results and caveats: TCR beta diversity per million T cells fell roughly linearly with age.

The sample was also reused in another study, on T cells of mothers and their children. As that report states: A few healthy Caucasian mothers gave samples, and so did their six children.

This rearrangement joins TRBV29-1 to TRBJ1-5; maybe TRBD1 (6 bases). The sequenced sample consisted of blood. The receptor was derived from a boy aged 5-17 years in good health. In DNA form, the CDR3 reads TGCAGCGTTGAGGGGGCCGACAGGTCGAGGGGAGAGGGCAATCAGCCCCAGCATTTT. Amino acid sequence: CSVEGADRSRGEGNQPQHF.